The source of this T cell receptor (beta chain) is a study of CD8 T cells in Susac syndrome. Trimming removed 5 bases from V and 0 bases from J, with 8 bases in between. The CDR3 totals 13 residues. CDR1 SGHTA and CDR2 FQGNSA come from the germline V gene. This clonotype came up once. Random-hexamer reverse transcription was applied to roughly 0.5 to 1 ug RNA. MiXCR, run by TCRdb on the immunoSEQ multiplex PCR reads, gives a single entry per CDR3 protein. Of under 200,000 distinct CDR3 sequences listed, roughly 95% are singletons. The chain uses TRBV7-2 and TRBJ2-7; TRBD1 might be the D (5 bases). The receptor's source is a human donor with multiple sclerosis. Sample: CD8+ T cells from PBMCs. The CDR3 reads CASSPGFSYEQYF. CDR3 nucleotide sequence: TGTGCCAGCAGCCCAGGGTTCTCCTACGAGCAGTACTTC. The full variable domain, with the rest looked up from reference TRBV7-2 and TRBJ2-7, is GAGVSQSPSNKVTEKGKDVELRCDPISGHTALYWYRQSLGQGLEFLIYFQGNSAPDKSGLPSDRFSAERTGGSVSTLTIQRTQQEDSAVYLCASSPGFSYEQYFGPGTRLTVT.